This TCR beta chain emerged from a study of T cell changes during pregnancy in multiple sclerosis. The CDR3 sequence is 13 residues long. Trimming at V came to 6 bases and at J to 7 bases, leaving 6 bases not matched to a gene. Germline CDR1 SQVTM, CDR2 ANQGSEA. The assay was immunoSEQ multiplex PCR, and TCRdb's table has in-frame clones only and misses some. The data show around 60,000 clones, with around 90% seen just once and around 1.6% held by the top ten. This clonotype was obtained from a female donor with multiple sclerosis, enrolled in a pregnancy study. The sequencing used peripheral blood, collected in the first trimester of pregnancy. J is TRBJ1-6 and V is TRBV29-1; TRBD1 matches 7 bases. CDR3 coding DNA: TGCAGCGTGTCGACAGGGAAGAATTCACCCCTCCACTTT. Translation gives CSVSTGKNSPLHF.